A selection of T cell receptor beta chains follows, all from one sample in a study of T cell changes during pregnancy in multiple sclerosis. Assay used: immunoSEQ multiplex PCR; TCRdb lists only in-frame clones, some missing. This table holds tens of thousands of clones, 93% found once. Sequenced material: peripheral blood, taken in the second trimester of pregnancy. These TCRs come from a female donor with multiple sclerosis, enrolled in a pregnancy study. CDR3s include the opening cysteine and the closing phenylalanine or tryptophan. Each record gives: V gene, D gene, clone size, J gene, CDR3 protein, CDR3 DNA. The D gene is left open where the match is weak. Size tells how often a clone was seen (once, few, many) or the class of an expanded clone, and some rows leave it out.

>TRBV27|-|-|TRBJ2-1
CASSSYSKRASYNEQFF
TGTGCCAGCAGTTCCTACTCGAAGCGGGCCTCCTACAATGAGCAGTTCTTC
>TRBV6-1|TRBD1|-|TRBJ1-6
CASIFGTGNSPLHF
TGTGCCAGCATTTTCGGGACAGGGAATTCACCCCTCCACTTT
>TRBV29-1|TRBD2|-|TRBJ2-5
CSVYRDYRETQYF
TGCAGCGTCTATCGGGACTATAGAGAGACCCAGTACTTC
>TRBV7-9|TRBD2|-|TRBJ2-1
CASSRGSSGRNEQFF
TGTGCCAGCAGCCGAGGTTCTAGCGGGAGAAATGAGCAGTTCTTC
>TRBV10-1|TRBD1|-|TRBJ1-2
CASSESQTGDYGYTF
TGCGCCAGCAGTGAGTCTCAGACAGGGGACTATGGCTACACCTTC
>TRBV4-2|TRBD1|-|TRBJ2-3
CASSQGVTGTVFTDTQYF
TGTGCCAGCAGCCAAGGAGTAACCGGGACAGTCTTTACAGATACGCAGTATTTT
>TRBV7-3|TRBD2|once|TRBJ2-1
CASSLGGDGYNEQFF
TGTGCCAGCAGCTTGGGGGGGGATGGTTACAATGAGCAGTTCTTC
>TRBV5-6|-|-|TRBJ2-5
CASSPPSSETQYF
TGTGCCAGCAGCCCACCTAGTTCAGAGACCCAGTACTTC
>TRBV27|TRBD2|-|TRBJ2-7
CASSSTSGGAYEQYF
TGTGCCAGCAGTTCCACTAGCGGGGGGGCCTACGAGCAGTACTTC
>TRBV5-1|-|-|TRBJ1-4
CASSPWGQAEEKLFF
TGCGCCAGCAGCCCCTGGGGGCAGGCGGAGGAAAAACTGTTTTTT
>TRBV6-5|TRBD1|-|TRBJ1-6
CASSQRQGSPLHF
TGTGCCAGCAGCCAACGACAGGGTTCACCCCTCCACTTT
>TRBV18|-|once|TRBJ1-1
CASSLQGMNTEAFF
TGTGCCAGCTCACTACAGGGCATGAACACTGAAGCTTTCTTT
>TRBV7-9|-|once|TRBJ2-7
CASSTQGDRTYEQYF
TGTGCCAGCAGCACACAGGGTGATCGTACCTACGAGCAGTACTTC
>TRBV7-9|TRBD1|-|TRBJ1-6
CASSLQTGSNSPLHF
TGTGCCAGCAGCTTACAGACAGGGAGTAATTCACCCCTCCACTTT
>TRBV4-1|TRBD1|once|TRBJ2-7
CASSRPGQGYEQYF
TGCGCCAGCAGCCGACCGGGACAGGGTTACGAGCAGTACTTC
>TRBV5-4|TRBD1|-|TRBJ2-7
CASSVRGTGFYEQYF
TGTGCCAGCAGCGTCAGGGGGACAGGGTTTTATGAGCAGTACTTC
>TRBV6-1|-|-|TRBJ2-3
CASTQLGASTDTQYF
TGTGCCAGCACCCAATTGGGGGCTAGCACAGATACGCAGTATTTT
>TRBV5-1|-|-|TRBJ1-2
CASSLAPLAGSNGYTF
TGCGCCAGCAGCTTGGCCCCCTTGGCAGGGTCTAATGGCTACACCTTC
>TRBV4-1|TRBD2|-|TRBJ2-3
CASSAGGSTDTQYF
TGCGCCAGCAGCGCGGGGGGATCCACAGATACGCAGTATTTT
>TRBV5-6|-|-|TRBJ1-6
CATTLGAVSDSPLHF
TGTGCCACCACCTTGGGGGCTGTTTCGGATTCACCCCTCCACTTT
>TRBV19|-|-|TRBJ1-1
CASSMGGGPLNTEAFF
TGTGCCAGTAGTATGGGGGGAGGCCCTCTGAACACTGAAGCTTTCTTT
>TRBV27|-|-|TRBJ2-7
CASSLSAGILSYEQYF
TGTGCCAGCAGTTTATCCGCGGGGATACTCTCCTACGAGCAGTACTTC